This T cell receptor (beta chain) was recovered during a study of cytomegalovirus exposure and HLA in healthy donors. Study in general: Prior work identified 95 million to 120 million unique TCR beta sequences in some 200 million T cells.

Regarding this clone: Antigen: not known.

PCR primers comprised 60 Vbeta and 13 Jbeta primers. Generated by immunoSEQ multiplex PCR, the TCRdb table keeps only in-frame clones and is missing some. Of 100,000 or so clones listed, about three quarters were seen once; the top ten hold about 5.3%. Whole-study results and caveats: Later on, a genetic analysis was performed. It linked a missense variant in DCLRE1C with V- and J-gene trimming of TCR beta. Owing to their indistinguishability, certain V segments, notably TRBV6-2 and TRBV6-3, were excluded.

Trimming left V 5 bases short and J 2 bases short, with 3 bases between. This CDR3 spans 11 amino acids. Germline assignment: CDR1 SNHLY and CDR2 FYNNEI. This receptor was obtained from a male donor in good health and CMV-seronegative. Sequencing was done on a sample of PBMCs. The chain couples TRBV2 to TRBJ2-5; no firm D call. The CDR3 region has the DNA TGTGCCAGCAGTCAACAAGAGACCCAGTACTTC. Translation gives CASSQQETQYF.